This section outlines one TCR beta chain sequence together with its context. Its antigen is unknown. Within one base of it there is no much larger clone, and no base qualities were kept. The data derive from a study of shared clonotypes between healthy human individuals (TCRdb year 2020). In terms of the full investigation: The cohort comprised two women and three men aged 18 to 49 years. For each donor, CD4 naive and CD4 memory were each given three plates, CD8 naive was given two plates, and CD8 memory was given one plate. To estimate repertoire size and how much clonotypes are shared between individuals, the study performed deep sequencing of blood TCR repertoires from roughly five healthy adults. To increase sequencing depth and limit assay-specific biases, TCR repertoire library preparation and sequencing were carried out by different laboratories using diverse techniques. Per donor, leukapheresis produced somewhere between about 0.85 and 10 billion PBMCs. What the authors observed across the whole study: Sampling was restricted to blood, and TCR repertoires in tissue are likely to differ from TCR repertoires in blood. Clonotypes shared by all four sorted-subset donors showed higher generation probabilities than non-shared clonotypes. Naive subsets generally had larger estimated clonotype richness than memory subsets. When a handful of donors were compared, the shared fraction of clonotypes was 5% to 6.5% for naive CD4, around 3.5% for naive CD8, 2.3% for memory CD4, and 0.4% for memory CD8. Even with the large sequencing depth, rarefaction of the sorted-subset datasets indicated that sequencing was incomplete. Pairwise subsampling led to the expectation that sequencing depth would affect the degree of clonotype sharing among donors. Because the study included only a small number of donors, the genetic and exposure-history diversity represented was limited.

Donors were healthy HIV-negative adults with no recently reported acute infections or vaccinations. Every donor was a Caucasian adult residing in Nashville, Tennessee, USA. Magnetic negative selection was used to enrich CD4+ T cells, after which naive cells were positively selected on CD45RA and the negative fraction became the memory subset. Blood was obtained by leukapheresis, after which PBMCs were separated by Ficoll-Histopaque density gradient centrifugation and cryopreserved in liquid nitrogen vapor phase. Analytical flow cytometry was used to check the purity and quantity of every magnetically sorted T cell population. Genomic DNA was isolated from each sorted fraction and quantified by UV absorbance on a Nanodrop 2000c. Reading from cysteine to phenylalanine, the CDR3 counts 16 amino acids. Only CDR3 DNA remains: 48 bases, in frame from the first base. Cut back by 1 base and 1 base, the V and J ends lie 17 bases apart. The germline V gene (reference sequence) provides CDR1 GTSNPN and CDR2 SVGIG.

Using the deep immunoSEQ assay, multiplex PCR amplified TCR CDR3 regions from genomic DNA. Genomic DNA extracted from each cell subset was distributed evenly over all wells of several immunoSEQ 96-well plates, and each plate served as one replicate. For sorted subsets, each replicate PCR was loaded with 150 to 250 ng genomic DNA, equivalent to some 31,000 T cell genomes. Purified libraries were measured with a Qubit 3.0 fluorometer, size-checked on a Bioanalyzer 2100, and measured again with the KAPA Library Quantification kit. Every immunoSEQ 96-well plate was sequenced on a separate single-read 150-cycle Illumina NextSeq 550 flow cell. On the authors' methods: Because the immunoSEQ output included only junctional sequences and no quality scores, the filtering could not be the same as the filtering used for full-length reads. Sequences were annotated with PyIR, a Python wrapper for IgBLAST v1.9, using IMGT germline references to assign V/J genes and CDR3. Reads were removed for weak V/J assignments (E-value above 1e-6), missing CDR3, stop codons, out-of-frame junctions, or ambiguous translated residues. A V3J clonotype was defined by an identical inferred V gene, J gene, and CDR3 amino acid sequence. To compute the percentage overlap between repertoires, the number of shared unique clonotypes was divided by the size of the smaller repertoire. Richness of each repertoire was evaluated using RTK rarefaction, the Chao1 estimator, and Recon v2.1 estimates of unobserved clonotypes. OLGA was used to compute generation probabilities for all TCRbeta clonotypes that the gDNA method yielded from a few donors. Sourced from immuneACCESS, this table was stored by TCRdb with only in-frame sequences that have V and J called. A share of the clones is absent; for the studies checked, an unresolved V gene accounts for under half, and the remainder has no known explanation. Clonal size and the V and J genes are those of that table, whereas D and trimming came from the DNA. The sample table records about 990,000 clones; about 84% of these occur just once. Clones ranked in the top ten supply 0.6% to 0.75% of the sample.

Material for sequencing was memory CD4+ T cells from PBMCs. The cell subset or site label on this specimen signifies: CD45RA-negative fraction. The rearranged segments are TRBV30 and TRBJ2-7; the D gene is possibly TRBD2, with 5 bases matching. The sequence derives from a man between 18 and 35 years old in good health. Some clones in this sample may be carry-over from other donors' samples. The CDR3 loop reads CAWSGHSGLRSYEQYF. At the DNA level, the sequence is TGTGCCTGGAGTGGCCACAGCGGCCTTCGATCCTACGAGCAGTACTTC.